This T cell receptor (beta chain) was identified in a study of beta chain features in type 1 diabetes (dated by TCRdb to the late 2010s). The study in broad terms: Mean age, gender distribution, total cell number and subset yield did not differ between patients and healthy donors. In the study, TCRB repertoires of sorted circulating CD4+ T cell subsets from recently diagnosed type 1 diabetes patients were compared with those of matched healthy donors. Regulatory and stem cell-like memory subsets were isolated from only 8 patients and roughly 8 healthy donors, whereas naive and central memory subsets came from all 28 donors. A total of around 110,000,000 sorted cells were examined across all samples, and a strong correlation was observed between cell number per subset and RNA yield.

Note on this clone: Its antigen target is currently unknown. No base quality information exists; no much larger clone differs at one position.

From each donor, a single peripheral blood sample of around 0.12 L on average was drawn into heparinised tubes. A BD FACSAria II was used to sort naive, central memory, regulatory and stem cell-like memory CD4+ T cells with a panel that included CD45RO, CCR7, CD25, CD127, CD95 and CD27. A purity above 95% was achieved for all sorted populations. PBMCs were isolated immediately by Lymphoprep density gradient centrifugation and stained directly without culture. Samples were stained and sorted in pairs, with one healthy donor and one patient per experiment, so that batch effects were minimized. Paper-wide results and their limitations: At VDJ recombination sites, type 1 diabetes patients had fewer insertions and more deleted nucleotides, which implies abnormalities in thymic rearrangement. Type 1 diabetes patients showed a moderate but significant shortening of TCRB CDR3 length in all four CD4+ subsets. Because small numbers of individuals were included in the HLA sub-analyses, any influence of HLA type on TCRB rearrangement was left unresolved. PCR may preferentially amplify shorter templates, but because patient and control samples were amplified and corrected together, any resulting skew would affect both groups equally. Because cDNA was sequenced instead of genomic DNA, activated cells with high expression could be over-represented, although the groups did not differ in activation or CD3 levels. Naive, central memory and regulatory TCRB repertoires appeared to be more alike among patients than among healthy donors.

All of the isolated RNA was reverse transcribed with the High Capacity cDNA Reverse Transcription Kit, so expressed TCRB transcripts were sequenced. Deep immunoSEQ sequencing was applied to naive, central memory and regulatory T cell samples, giving an average of approximately 3.8 million total reads per sample. Sorted cells were lysed in RLT buffer and RNA was extracted with DNase-treated RNeasy Micro or Mini kits, depending on cell number. Each cell subset was processed separately to prevent cross-contamination, with patient and healthy donor samples processed together. Using the immunoSEQ multiplex PCR, TCRB sequences were amplified from cDNA into 87-bp fragments spanning the CDR3 region. The amplicons were sequenced using the Illumina HiSeq platform. On the authors' methods: Synthetic template baselines were used to correct PCR bias computationally, reads within Hamming distance 2 were collapsed together, and singletons that could not be merged were discarded. Reads were aligned against IMGT to assign V, D and J genes, CDR3 length and insertions or deletions at six rearrangement sites. Within each subset, clonotype counts were normalized to sorted cell number, after which true diversity and Gini coefficients were computed with the tcR R package. The overlap coefficient, calculated on TCRB nucleotide sequences, was used to measure repertoire sharing. Out-of-frame TCRB sequences from naive cells were analyzed as a proxy for the pre-selection repertoire. The table comes from immuneACCESS by way of TCRdb, which keeps in-frame sequences with V and J called. Part of the clones is missing from these tables; in studies checked, under half for an unresolved V gene and the rest for unknown reasons. Clonal size and the V and J genes are those of that table, whereas D and trimming came from the DNA. This sample holds about 710,000 clones; 11% to 15% were observed only once. Of the sample, just under 0.04% falls within the top ten clones.

The sample was naive CD4+ T cells from blood. Explained via the paper, the cell subset or site label denotes: true naive CD4+ T cells. The clonotype originates from a man aged 18-30 years with type 1 diabetes.

The CDR3 region has the sequence CAWRLASGNTIYF. The nucleotide sequence is given as TGTGCCTGGAGATTGGCCTCTGGAAACACCATATATTTT. Recombination joined TRBV30 with TRBJ1-3; the D gene remains uncertain. From its cysteine to its phenylalanine, the CDR3 spans 13 amino acids. CDR3 DNA is the only sequence kept; it has 39 bases, read in frame from the first base. From a lookup of the germline V gene (reference sequence), CDR1 and CDR2 are GTSNPN and SVGIG. Trimming removed 3 bases from V and 0 bases from J, leaving 6 bases between the germline ends.